The entry below describes one T cell receptor beta chain. Its antigen is currently unknown. These data originate in a study of beta chain features in type 1 diabetes. Findings of the study overall: People with Type 1 diabetes carried modestly yet significantly shorter TCRB CDR3s in all four CD4+ subsets. Fewer junction insertions and more nucleotide deletions appeared in type 1 diabetes patients. The naive, central memory and Treg TCRB repertoires looked more alike in patients than they did in healthy donors.

Germline CDR1 and CDR2: LGHNA and YNFKEQ. The CDR3 consists of 14 residues. V gave up 0 bases and J gave up 6 bases, with 9 bases separating them. The whole isolated RNA underwent reverse transcription, so sequencing captured expressed TCRB transcripts. Only in-frame clones appear in the TCRdb table, and some are missing; sequencing was by immunoSEQ multiplex PCR. The repertoire holds hundreds of thousands of clones, with over 12% as singletons. Source material: naive CD4+ T cells from blood. The receptor's source is a man aged 18 to 30 with type 1 diabetes. The chain employs TRBV4-2 and TRBJ2-4; possibly TRBD1 for D (5 bases). The CDR3 DNA sequence: TGTGCCAGCAGCCAAGATATAGGGGCAAACATTCAGTACTTC. This codes for CASSQDIGANIQYF.